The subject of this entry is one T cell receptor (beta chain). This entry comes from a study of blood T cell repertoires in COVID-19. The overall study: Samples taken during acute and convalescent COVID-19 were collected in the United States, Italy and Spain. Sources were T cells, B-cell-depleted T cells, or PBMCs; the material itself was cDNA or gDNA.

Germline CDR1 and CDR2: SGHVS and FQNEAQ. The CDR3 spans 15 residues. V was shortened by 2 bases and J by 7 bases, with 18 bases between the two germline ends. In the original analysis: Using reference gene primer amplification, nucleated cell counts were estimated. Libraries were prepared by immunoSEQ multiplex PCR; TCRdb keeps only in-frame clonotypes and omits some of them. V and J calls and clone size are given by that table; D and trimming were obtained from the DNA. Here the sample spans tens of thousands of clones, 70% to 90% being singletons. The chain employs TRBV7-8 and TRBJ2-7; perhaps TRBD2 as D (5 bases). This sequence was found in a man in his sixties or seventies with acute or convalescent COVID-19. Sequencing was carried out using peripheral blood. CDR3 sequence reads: CASSLTRAGGREQYF. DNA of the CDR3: TGTGCCAGCAGCTTAACCCGCGCTGGAGGTAGGGAGCAGTACTTC.